This passage covers 15 T cell receptor beta chains from one sample sequenced in a study of cytomegalovirus exposure and HLA in healthy donors. Data came from immunoSEQ multiplex PCR; TCRdb stores just in-frame clones and leaves some out. The top ten hold 0.89% of the sample, which has roughly 150,000 clones, approximately 96% seen once. The specimen sequenced was PBMCs. The source is a woman younger than 30 in good health and CMV-seronegative.

The J gene is TRBJ1-6, the V gene TRBV5-6, with D maybe TRBD1 (6 bases). The CDR3 length is 16 residues. Germline-derived CDR1 and CDR2 are SGHDT and YYEEEE. Between the trimmed V and J ends, which lost 4 bases and 7 bases, there was a span of 18 bases. CDR3 DNA sequence: TGTGCCAGCAGCCTGAAGGGGACACGCGGGAATTCACCCCTCCACTTT. Translated: CASSLKGTRGNSPLHF.

The chain combines TRBV7-2 with TRBJ2-3; 8 nucleotides align to TRBD2. After removal of 6 bases from V and 14 bases from J, the junction contained 10 bases not matched to a gene. Germline CDR1 reads SGHTA; CDR2 reads FQGNSA. This CDR3 contains 12 residues. The CDR3 region is CASSPPGLDTYF. The DNA of the CDR3 is TGTGCCAGCAGTCCCCCGGGACTAGACACGTATTTT.

V is TRBV5-1 and J is TRBJ1-2, with TRBD1 identical over 11 bases. This CDR3 contains 14 residues. With V trimmed by 7 bases and J by 3 bases, 5 bases remained unmatched. CDR1 is SGHRS and CDR2 is YFSETQ in the germline V gene. CDR3 residues: CASSRTGGDYGYTF. CDR3 DNA sequence: TGCGCCAGCTCTAGGACAGGGGGCGACTATGGCTACACCTTC. Full variable domain (outside the CDR3, taken from reference TRBV5-1 and TRBJ1-2): KAGVTQTPRYLIKTRGQQVTLSCSPISGHRSVSWYQQTPGQGLQFLFEYFSETQRNKGNFPGRFSGRQFSNSRSEMNVSTLELGDSALYLCASSRTGGDYGYTFGSGTRLTVV.

The rearrangement uses TRBV9 and TRBJ2-3; 7 bases fit TRBD1. Trimming removed 3 bases from V and 0 bases from J; junction bases left unmatched: 10. The germline CDR1 and CDR2 sequences are SGDLS and YYNGEE. The CDR3 extends over 17 amino acids. The chain's CDR3 is CASSASRDSRSTDTQYF. Here the CDR3 DNA reads TGTGCCAGCAGCGCAAGCCGGGACAGTCGGAGCACAGATACGCAGTATTTT.

This clone was recorded once. The chain is built from TRBV6-8 and TRBJ2-3; 8 bases are a match to TRBD2. The V gene end was trimmed by 6 bases and the J gene end by 8 bases; junction bases not matched to a gene: 13. The CDR3 has 15 residues. Germline lookup yields CDR1 MNHGY and CDR2 SAAAGT. CDR3 in DNA: TGTGCCAGCAGAACCCTAGCCGGGGGGGCCTCTACGCAGTATTTT. Translating gives CASRTLAGGASTQYF.

V is TRBV19 and J is TRBJ1-1, with D hard to call. Trimming pared 3 bases from V and 2 bases from J, leaving 10 bases between. The CDR3 is made up of 14 amino acids. Germline loops: CDR1 LNHDA, CDR2 SQIVND (reference sequence). This CDR3 reads CASSMRSHNTEAFF. CDR3 DNA sequence: TGTGCCAGTAGTATGCGTAGTCACAACACTGAAGCTTTCTTT.

The V gene is TRBV6-6, the J gene TRBJ2-7, with 9 bases identical to TRBD1. CDR3 length: 14 amino acids. Germline V lookup: CDR1 MNHNY, CDR2 SVGAGI (reference sequence). The V and J ends lost 6 bases and 4 bases, in that order; junction bases with no gene match: 7. The CDR3, as DNA: TGTGCCAGCAGCCCCGGGACAGGGCGGTACGAGCAGTACTTC. As protein: CASSPGTGRYEQYF.

The chain couples TRBV7-9 to TRBJ2-2, with TRBD1 matching over 8 bases. Germline lookup yields CDR1 SEHNR and CDR2 FQNEAQ (reference sequence). The V segment lost 2 bases and the J segment 3 bases; nucleotides outside the gene matches: 5. This CDR3 region has 16 residues. The CDR3 DNA is TGTGCCAGCAGCTTAATCGGGACAGGCCACACCGGGGAGCTGTTTTTT. It encodes CASSLIGTGHTGELFF.

This chain uses TRBV6-1 with TRBJ2-4, with D possibly TRBD2 on 6 matching bases. This CDR3 comprises 15 residues. Per the germline V gene, CDR1 is MNHNS and CDR2 is SASEGT. Trimming pared 3 bases from V and 0 bases from J, leaving 9 bases between. The CDR3 region is CASSDQGLAKNIQYF. DNA of the CDR3: TGTGCCAGCAGTGACCAGGGACTAGCCAAAAACATTCAGTACTTC.

The chain links TRBV29-1 to TRBJ1-1; D not resolved. This CDR3 comprises 12 residues. Germline V lookup: CDR1 SQVTM, CDR2 ANQGSEA. V lost 3 bases and J 10 bases, leaving 15 bases between the germline ends. The CDR3 protein is CSVDLVRRRAFF. In DNA, the CDR3 is TGCAGCGTTGATTTGGTTAGAAGGAGAGCTTTCTTT.

This rearrangement joins TRBV6-6 to TRBJ1-4, with D tentatively TRBD1 (6 bases). Germline V gene lookup returns CDR1 MNHNY and CDR2 SVGAGI (reference sequence). The CDR3 runs 15 residues. V lost 2 bases, J lost 8 bases, and 15 bases lay in between. CDR3 loop: CASSYGSGVKEKLFF. The CDR3 nucleotides read TGTGCCAGCAGTTACGGATCAGGGGTTAAAGAAAAACTGTTTTTT.

This clone was detected once. Here the CDR3 reads CASTRTGVQPQHF. DNA of the CDR3: TGTGCCAGCACCCGGACAGGGGTACAGCCCCAGCATTTT. This chain connects TRBV6-1 to TRBJ1-5; the match to TRBD1 covers 9 bases. This CDR3 is built from 13 residues. Per germline, CDR1 MNHNS and CDR2 SASEGT. V shed 7 bases, J shed 7 bases, and the junction held 5 bases outside the gene matches.

This clone was seen a handful of times. The CDR3 DNA follows: TGCAGCGTTGTAATTACTAACTATGGCTACACCTTC. Amino acid sequence: CSVVITNYGYTF. The J gene is TRBJ1-2, the V gene TRBV29-1, with D unresolved. The germline V gene encodes CDR1 SQVTM and CDR2 ANQGSEA. Trimming took 4 bases from V and 0 from J, leaving 6 bases between them. The CDR3 has 12 residues. Full variable domain (rest looked up from reference TRBV29-1 and TRBJ1-2): SAVISQKPSRDICQRGTSLTIQCQVDSQVTMMFWYRQQPGQSLTLIATANQGSEATYESGFVIDKFPISRPNLTFSTLTVSNMSPEDSSIYLCSVVITNYGYTFGSGTRLTVV.

V gene TRBV4-3 combines with J gene TRBJ1-4, with D unclear. V was clipped by 1 base and J by 12 bases, with 12 bases between them. The germline V gene has CDR1 LGHNA and CDR2 YSLEER. The length of the CDR3 is 13 residues. The chain's CDR3 is CASSQARGTELFF. CDR3 in DNA: TGCGCCAGCAGCCAAGCTCGGGGTACGGAACTGTTTTTT.

The chain joins TRBV7-9 to TRBJ1-1; D is perhaps TRBD1 (6 bases). Trimming shortened V by 2 bases and J by 3 bases, and 10 bases separated the two germline ends. Germline V gene sequence: CDR1 SEHNR, CDR2 FQNEAQ (reference sequence). The CDR3 is 14 amino acids. The CDR3 loop is CASSLWPGDTEAFF. CDR3 bases: TGTGCCAGCAGCTTATGGCCAGGGGACACTGAAGCTTTCTTT.